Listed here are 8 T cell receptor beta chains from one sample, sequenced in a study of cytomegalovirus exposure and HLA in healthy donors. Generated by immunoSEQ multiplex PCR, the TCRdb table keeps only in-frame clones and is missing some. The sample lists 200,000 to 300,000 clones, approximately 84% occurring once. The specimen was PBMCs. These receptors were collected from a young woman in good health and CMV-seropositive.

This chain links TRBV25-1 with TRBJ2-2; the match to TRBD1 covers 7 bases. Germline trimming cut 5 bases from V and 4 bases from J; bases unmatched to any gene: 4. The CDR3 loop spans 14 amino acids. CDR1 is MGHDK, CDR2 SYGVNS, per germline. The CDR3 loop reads CASSRTGATGELFF. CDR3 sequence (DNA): TGTGCCAGCAGTCGGACAGGCGCCACCGGGGAGCTGTTTTTT. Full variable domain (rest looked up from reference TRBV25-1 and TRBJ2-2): EADIYQTPRYLVIGTGKKITLECSQTMGHDKMYWYQQDPGMELHLIHYSYGVNSTEKGDLSSESTVSRIRTEHFPLTLESARPSHTSQYLCASSRTGATGELFFGEGSRLTVL.

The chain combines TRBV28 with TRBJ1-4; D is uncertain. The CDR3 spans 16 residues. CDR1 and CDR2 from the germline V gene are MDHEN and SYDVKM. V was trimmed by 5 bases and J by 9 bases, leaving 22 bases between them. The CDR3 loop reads CASSLQFGVGIKKLFF. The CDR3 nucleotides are TGTGCCAGCAGTCTACAATTCGGGGTCGGGATTAAAAAACTGTTTTTT.

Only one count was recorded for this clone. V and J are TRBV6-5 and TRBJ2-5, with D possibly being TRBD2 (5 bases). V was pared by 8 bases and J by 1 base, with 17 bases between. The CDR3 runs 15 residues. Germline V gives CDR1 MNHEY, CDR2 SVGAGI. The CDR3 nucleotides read TGTGCCAGCCGCCTCGGGCGGCTAGCCCAAGAGACCCAGTACTTC. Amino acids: CASRLGRLAQETQYF.

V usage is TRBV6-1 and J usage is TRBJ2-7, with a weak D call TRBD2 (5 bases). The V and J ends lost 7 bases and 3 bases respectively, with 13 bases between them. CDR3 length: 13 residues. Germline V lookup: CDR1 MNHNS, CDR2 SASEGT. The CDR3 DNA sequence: TGTGCCAGCACCGACCCTGGGAGCTACGAGCAGTACTTC. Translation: CASTDPGSYEQYF.

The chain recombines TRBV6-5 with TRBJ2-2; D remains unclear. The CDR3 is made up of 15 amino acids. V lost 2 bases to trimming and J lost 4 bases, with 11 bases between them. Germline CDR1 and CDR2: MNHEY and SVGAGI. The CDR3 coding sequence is TGTGCCAGCAGTTACACAGAGTCGAGCACCGGGGAGCTGTTTTTT. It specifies CASSYTESSTGELFF.

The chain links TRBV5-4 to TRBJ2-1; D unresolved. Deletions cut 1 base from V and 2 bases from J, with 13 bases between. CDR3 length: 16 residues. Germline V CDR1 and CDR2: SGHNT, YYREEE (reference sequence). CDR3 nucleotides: TGTGCCAGCAGCTTGCCCAGGCAGGCTGCCTACAATGAGCAGTTCTTC. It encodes CASSLPRQAAYNEQFF.

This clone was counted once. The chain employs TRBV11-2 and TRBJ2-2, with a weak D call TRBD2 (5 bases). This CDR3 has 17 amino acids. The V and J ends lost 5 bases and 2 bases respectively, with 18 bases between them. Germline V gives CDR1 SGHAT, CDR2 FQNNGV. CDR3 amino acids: CASSIAWRAKNTGELFF. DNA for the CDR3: TGTGCCAGCAGCATAGCGTGGCGGGCGAAAAACACCGGGGAGCTGTTTTTT.

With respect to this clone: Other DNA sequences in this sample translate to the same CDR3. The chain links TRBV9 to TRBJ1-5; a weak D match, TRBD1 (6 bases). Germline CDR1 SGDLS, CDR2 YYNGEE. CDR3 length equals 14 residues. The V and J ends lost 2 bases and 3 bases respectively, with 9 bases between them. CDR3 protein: CASSVAGANQPQHF. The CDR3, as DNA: TGTGCCAGCAGCGTGGCGGGGGCCAATCAGCCCCAGCATTTT.